The 5 T cell receptor beta chains given below trace back to one sample, sequenced in a study of tumor-infiltrating lymphocytes in primary liver carcinoma. The investigators made TCR beta cDNA from approximately 510 ng total RNA, using a constant-region primer. Three nested multiplex PCR rounds, a slightly modified ARM-PCR method, built the TCR beta libraries. Two initial PCR rounds of around 10 cycles each paired TRBV1-TRBV30 forward primers with a C-beta reverse primer. TCRdb re-called the multiplex PCR reads through MiXCR, storing one row per CDR3 protein. This table holds some 200,000 distinct CDR3 sequences, roughly two thirds found once. The study extracted blood RNA from unsorted whole blood and also extracted germline DNA. The sequenced sample was peripheral blood. The receptors stem from a woman aged 55-70 years with primary liver carcinoma and hepatitis B virus infection.

Regarding this clonotype: Germline and junction disagree at one end, which may indicate a read error. The chain joins TRBV5-4 to TRBJ1-2, with D unclear. The length of the CDR3 is 13 residues. Germline CDR1 SGHNT, CDR2 YYREEE (reference sequence). The CDR3 sequence is CANSFRTNYGYTF. The CDR3 bases are TGTGCCAACAGCTTCCGGACTAACTATGGCTACACCTTC. Combining the CDR3 with reference TRBV5-4 and TRBJ1-2 gives the whole variable domain ETGVTQSPTHLIKTRGQQVTLRCSSQSGHNTVSWYQQALGQGPQFIFQYYREEENGRGNFPPRFSGLQFPNYSSELNVNALELDDSALYLCANSFRTNYGYTFGSGTRLTVV.

The chain has TRBV4-1 and TRBJ2-4; D gene unclear. The CDR3 is 16 residues long. Germline-derived CDR1 and CDR2 are MGHRA and YSYEKL. Trimming removed 0 bases from V and 6 bases from J, with 15 bases in between. The DNA of the CDR3 is TGCGCCAGCAGCCAAGATTTTTCTGGGCTTAGAAACATTCAGTACTTC. Its protein is CASSQDFSGLRNIQYF.

The chain combines TRBV6-1 with TRBJ2-2, with 9 bases identical to TRBD1. The germline CDR1 and CDR2 sequences are MNHNS and SASEGT. The CDR3 extends over 17 amino acids. V trimming: 4 bases; J trimming: 6 bases; junction bases outside the gene matches: 12. This CDR3 reads CASSVLGGTGSSGELFF. The CDR3 bases are TGTGCCAGCAGTGTATTAGGAGGGACAGGGTCTTCCGGGGAGCTGTTTTTT.

As concerns this clonotype: A read error may explain this, as a much larger clone is one base away. The chain links TRBV28 to TRBJ2-1; TRBD2 aligns across 13 bases. The CDR3 runs to 15 residues. CDR1 MDHEN and CDR2 SYDVKM come from the germline V gene. The CDR3 coding sequence is TGTACCAGCAGTCTCTGGACTAGCGGGAGCTATGAGCAGTTCTTC. It encodes CTSSLWTSGSYEQFF.

As to this clonotype: Lacking the conserved final phenylalanine or tryptophan, this CDR3 likely reflects a read error. The chain joins TRBV11-2 to TRBJ2-1; the match to TRBD2 covers 10 bases. There are 14 residues in the CDR3. Germline V gene sequence: CDR1 SGHAT, CDR2 FQNNGV. CDR3 DNA: TGTACCAGCAGCCTATCCGGGACTAGCGTTGAGCAGTTCTCC. It yields the protein CTSSLSGTSVEQFS.